This T cell receptor beta chain was recorded in a study of chemoradiotherapy in HPV16-positive cancers. The protocol was immunoSEQ multiplex PCR, while the TCRdb copy is restricted to in-frame clones and leaves out a portion. The table lists thousands of clones, about four fifths of them singletons. The ends were cut back, 0 bases at V and 1 base at J, with 9 bases in the middle. The germline CDR1 and CDR2 sequences are MNHEY and SVGAGI. The CDR3 has 16 amino acids. The rearrangement joins TRBV6-5 to TRBJ2-2; no reliable D call. The starting material was tumor tissue, obtained from a patient who underwent chemoradiotherapy. This receptor was identified in a human donor with HPV-associated anogenital cancer. Here the CDR3 reads CASSYSFTGNTGELFF. The CDR3 bases are TGTGCCAGCAGTTACTCGTTTACCGGGAACACCGGGGAGCTGTTTTTT.